This entry describes one TCR beta chain. One entry per CDR3 protein, called by TCRdb with MiXCR from the RT-PCR reads. Of around 700,000 distinct CDR3 sequences detected, 12% to 15% appear once; the ten largest clones hold around 3.3%. V was cut by 0 bases and J by 0 bases, with 17 bases left in between. Germline V gene lookup returns CDR1 MNHEY and CDR2 SVGAGI. The CDR3 length is 18 residues. This receptor was identified in a female donor in good health, serving as a healthy control. Sequenced: memory CD4+ T cells from blood. The V gene is TRBV6-5, the J gene TRBJ1-2; D might be TRBD1 (5 bases). This chain's CDR3 is CASSYSGHPRLANYGYTF. The CDR3 DNA reads TGTGCCAGCAGTTACTCCGGACACCCCAGGCTCGCTAACTATGGCTACACCTTC.